The clone carrying this TCR beta chain is a singleton in its sample. This sample was taken from a study of cytotoxic CD8 clonotypes in ibrutinib-treated CLL. Some clones are missing from TCRdb's copy, which holds only in-frame ones; the method was immunoSEQ multiplex PCR. The table includes 55,000 to 60,000 clones, roughly 49% detected once. The specimen comprised PBMCs, sampled at disease progression, from a patient treated with ibrutinib. The receptor comes from a human donor with chronic lymphocytic leukemia.

CDR3: CASSATGSWVYNEQFF. The CDR3 DNA follows: TGTGCCAGCAGCGCAACAGGGTCTTGGGTCTACAATGAGCAGTTCTTC. This rearrangement joins TRBV9 to TRBJ2-1, with a tentative D call TRBD1 (6 bases). CDR1 and CDR2 (germline): SGDLS, YYNGEE. V shed 3 bases and J shed 3 bases, with 16 bases lying between them. CDR3 length: 16 residues.